This TCR beta chain was observed in a study of Ad26.COV2.S vaccination and SARS-CoV-2 variants. Overall study results and limits: Breadth and depth estimates from TCRs may understate total T cell responses. Ad26.COV2.S recipients had broader spike-specific TCRs (P = 0.0014).

Trimming took 3 bases from V and 4 from J, leaving 12 bases between them. Germline V gene lookup returns CDR1 MDHEN and CDR2 SYDVKM. This CDR3 has 15 amino acids. For this clone: What it recognizes is unknown.

The treatment denotes: 15 to 20 received Ad26.COV2.S at low or high dose, single or two shots; 5 received placebo; per-sample allocation not given. Sample collection was performed on day 63 after the first vaccine or placebo injection. Libraries were prepared by immunoSEQ multiplex PCR; TCRdb keeps only in-frame clonotypes and omits some of them. The data contain 350,000 to 500,000 clones, 90% of them singletons. This receptor was taken from a person between 18 and 65 years old who received the Ad26.COV2.S COVID-19 vaccine or a placebo. Here the sequenced sample was peripheral blood, taken in a trial of Ad26.COV2.S vaccine versus placebo. The chain links TRBV28 to TRBJ2-2; possibly TRBD2 for D (5 bases). CDR3 nucleotides: TGTGCCAGCAGTTTCGGGGTCAGTAGCACCGGGGAGCTGTTTTTT. Amino acid sequence: CASSFGVSSTGELFF.